One and the same sample provided the 13 T cell receptor beta chains below, sequenced in a study of T-cell memory formation after mild COVID-19. TCRdb reanalysed the 5' RACE reads using MiXCR and keeps one entry per CDR3 protein. The sample contains about 350,000 distinct CDR3 sequences, around 27% of which appear only once. Sequenced material: PBMCs or a T cell subset sorted from them (not recorded which). These receptors were obtained from an adult woman who had mild COVID-19 (a few samples of this study predate the infection). Cell type and time point are not known.

V usage is TRBV12-3 or TRBV12-4 and J usage is TRBJ2-1; 12 bases fit TRBD2. CDR3 length: 15 residues. Unmatched junction bases numbered 6, after V lost 5 bases and J lost 7 bases. The CDR3 nucleotides read TGTGCCAGCAGTCGACTAGCGGGAGAATCTAATGAGCAGTTCTTC. Residues: CASSRLAGESNEQFF.

The chain has TRBV5-1 and TRBJ2-2; 8 nucleotides align to TRBD2. CDR1 SGHRS and CDR2 YFSETQ come from the germline V gene. After removal of 0 bases from V and 7 bases from J, the junction contained 8 bases not matched to a gene. This CDR3 region has 16 residues. In DNA form, the CDR3 reads TGCGCCAGCAGCTTGGAACCAGCGGGGGCAGGCGGGGAGCTGTTTTTT. Translating gives CASSLEPAGAGGELFF.

The rearrangement joins TRBV13 to TRBJ2-1, with 14 bases identical to TRBD2. With V trimmed by 5 bases and J by 10 bases, 7 bases remained unmatched. Germline values: CDR1 PRHDT, CDR2 FYEKMQ (reference sequence). The CDR3 length is 15 residues. CDR3 in amino acids: CASSKTSGRVREQFF. Written as DNA, the CDR3 is TGTGCCAGCAGCAAGACTAGCGGGAGGGTAAGGGAGCAGTTCTTC.

This clonotype was counted a few times. The chain links TRBV29-1 to TRBJ2-1; 12 bases match TRBD2. Germline assignment: CDR1 SQVTM and CDR2 ANQGSEA. CDR3 length: 17 amino acids. Unmatched junction bases numbered 10, after V lost 6 bases and J lost 1 base. CDR3 sequence (DNA): TGCAGCGTCGAGGGTCCTAGCGGGAGGGCATCCTACAATGAGCAGTTCTTC. It encodes CSVEGPSGRASYNEQFF.

The V and J genes are TRBV7-9 and TRBJ2-7; D is possibly TRBD1 or TRBD2 (5 bases each). Germline V gene data show CDR1 as SEHNR and CDR2 as FQNEAQ (reference sequence). Trimming stripped 6 bases from V and 4 bases from J, with 13 bases between. CDR3 length equals 13 residues. The CDR3 reads CASSSQGRYEQYF. The CDR3 DNA reads TGTGCCAGCAGTTCGCAGGGACGGTACGAGCAGTACTTC. The full variable domain, completed using reference TRBV7-9 and TRBJ2-7, is DTGVSQNPRHKITKRGQNVTFRCDPISEHNRLYWYRQTLGQGPEFLTYFQNEAQLEKSRLLSDRFSAERPKGSFSTLEIQRTEQGDSAMYLCASSSQGRYEQYFGPGTRLTVT.

In its sample, this clonotype was seen many times. The rearrangement links TRBV20-1 to TRBJ2-2; 13 bases match TRBD2. This CDR3 region has 17 residues. Unmatched junction bases numbered 3, after V lost 0 bases and J lost 2 bases. Germline values: CDR1 DFQATT, CDR2 SNEGSKA (reference sequence). The chain's CDR3 is CSARELAGGSNTGELFF. The CDR3 nucleotides read TGCAGTGCTAGAGAACTAGCGGGGGGGTCTAACACCGGGGAGCTGTTTTTT.

The chain couples TRBV30 to TRBJ1-2; tentatively, D is TRBD1 (5 bases). Germline V lookup: CDR1 GTSNPN, CDR2 SVGIG (reference sequence). The CDR3 is 11 amino acids. With 0 bases removed from V and 11 bases from J, the gap between germline ends came to 10 bases. The CDR3 nucleotides are TGTGCCTGGAGTGTAGAAGGGGTTTACACCTTC. This encodes CAWSVEGVYTF.

This clonotype was seen repeatedly, ten times or more. The chain recombines TRBV29-1 with TRBJ2-3; D perhaps matches TRBD2 (7 bases). V lost 4 bases and J lost 5, with 13 bases in between. The CDR3 length is 13 residues. The germline CDR1 and CDR2 sequences are SQVTM and ANQGSEA. The CDR3 loop is CSVAGGQGDTQYF. The CDR3 region has the DNA TGCAGCGTTGCCGGGGGGCAAGGAGATACGCAGTATTTT.

The chain is built from TRBV12-3 or TRBV12-4 and TRBJ1-5, with 7 bases lining up with TRBD1. Trimming cost V 5 bases and J 4 bases; bases outside gene matches: 8. There are 15 residues in the CDR3. The CDR3 reads CASSTRTGANQPQHF. The CDR3 coding sequence is TGTGCCAGCAGTACGCGGACAGGTGCTAATCAGCCCCAGCATTTT.

This clonotype turned up a few times. This chain uses TRBV4-1 with TRBJ1-5; no firm D call. This CDR3 has 13 amino acids. The germline V gene has CDR1 MGHRA and CDR2 YSYEKL. V lost 4 bases and J 7 bases, leaving 11 bases between the germline ends. CDR3 amino acids: CASSLRLGQPQHF. The CDR3 DNA is TGCGCCAGCAGCCTTCGGCTTGGGCAGCCCCAGCATTTT.

This clonotype was detected only a few times. The chain is built from TRBV5-1 and TRBJ2-7; 7 bases line up with TRBD1. The V gene end was trimmed by 2 bases and the J gene end by 4 bases; junction bases not matched to a gene: 6. The CDR3 has 14 residues. Germline assignment: CDR1 SGHRS and CDR2 YFSETQ. CDR3: CASSFRGSTYEQYF. CDR3 nucleotide sequence: TGCGCCAGCAGCTTCAGGGGGTCGACGTACGAGCAGTACTTC.

The chain employs TRBV29-1 and TRBJ2-4, with TRBD1 identical over 7 bases. The V and J ends lost 8 bases and 4 bases, in that order; junction bases with no gene match: 11. Germline V lookup: CDR1 SQVTM, CDR2 ANQGSEA. The CDR3 runs to 14 residues. This CDR3 reads CSTMTGTEKNIQYF. In nucleotides, the CDR3 is TGCAGCACAATGACCGGGACAGAAAAAAACATTCAGTACTTC.

This chain connects TRBV7-6 to TRBJ2-5; 7 nucleotides line up with TRBD2. Trimming took 4 bases from V and 4 from J; bases not matched to a gene: 6. The CDR3 runs to 14 residues. CDR1 is SGHVS and CDR2 is FNYEAQ in the germline V gene. The CDR3 region has the DNA TGTGCCAGCAGCTCGTGGGCTAGCGGAGAGACCCAGTACTTC. Translating it yields CASSSWASGETQYF.